This T cell receptor beta chain comes out of a study of blood T cell repertoires in COVID-19. About the study: Sources were T cells, B-cell-depleted T cells, or PBMCs; the material itself was cDNA or gDNA.

The CDR3 has 13 amino acids. V was pared by 5 bases and J by 6 bases, with 4 bases of the junction left unmatched. Germline loops: CDR1 SGHVS, CDR2 FQNEAQ. Per the authors' pipeline: Estimated nucleated cell counts came from reference gene primer amplification. Repertoires were generated with immunoSEQ multiplex PCR, while TCRdb's copy carries only in-frame clones and drops some. D and trimming were read from the DNA, whereas the V and J calls and clone size are those reported in that table. The data hold 25,000 to 40,000 clones, with 80% to 90% observed a single time. The chain is built from TRBV7-8 and TRBJ1-5; the match to TRBD1 covers 7 bases. The TCR originated in a man aged 55 to 69 with active COVID-19. Sequenced material: peripheral blood. CDR3 in DNA: TGTGCCAGCAGCGTACAGGGGACTCAGCCCCAGCATTTT. Its translation is CASSVQGTQPQHF.